The present TCR beta chain was sequenced within a study of T cell responses to AZD1222 COVID-19 vaccine. Assay used: immunoSEQ multiplex PCR; TCRdb lists only in-frame clones, some missing. The table lists over 85,000 clones, about 95% of them singletons. Comment on this clone: Its antigen is not known.

Findings of the study overall: Females outnumbered males among donors, who were mostly white British; clonal diversity was possibly underestimated. Repertoires were obtained only post-peak T cell response. Just five or six AZD1222 recipients were seropositive at baseline. When two AZD1222 doses had been given, Spike-specific TCR breadth and depth rose.

Germline V gene sequence: CDR1 LGHDT, CDR2 YNNKEL (reference sequence). This CDR3 region has 19 residues. The V end lost 6 bases, the J end lost 0 bases, and 23 bases lay between the germline ends. Sequenced here: peripheral blood, sampled 28 days after the second AZD1222 dose. The TCR originated in an adult who received the AZD1222 COVID-19 vaccine. This chain connects TRBV3-1 (or the pseudogene TRBV3-2) to TRBJ1-4, with D unclear. The CDR3 sequence is CASSPSVWVTRATNEKLFF. CDR3 sequence (DNA): TGTGCCAGCAGTCCAAGTGTATGGGTTACGCGTGCAACTAATGAAAAACTGTTTTTT.